This T cell receptor (beta chain) was retrieved from a study of T cell responses to AZD1222 COVID-19 vaccine. Comment on this clone: This sample includes further DNA sequences coding for the same CDR3.

Sequenced by immunoSEQ multiplex PCR; TCRdb stores in-frame clones only, minus some. Of more than 90,000 clones listed, approximately 91% are singletons. This CDR3 region has 14 residues. CDR1 and CDR2 (germline): MNHNS, SASEGT. V lost 3 bases to trimming and J lost 4 bases; unmatched junction nucleotides: 4. The sample here was peripheral blood, taken 28 days after the second AZD1222 dose. The sequence came from an adult who received the AZD1222 COVID-19 vaccine. This chain connects TRBV6-1 to TRBJ2-7; 9 nucleotides align to TRBD1. CDR3 sequence (DNA): TGTGCCAGCAGTGATCGACAGGGGGGATACGAGCAGTACTTC. Its translation is CASSDRQGGYEQYF.